This T cell receptor (beta chain) was documented in a study of T-cell reconstitution after alpha-beta-depleted transplantation in children. The CDR3 consists of 15 residues. The V segment lost 3 bases and the J segment 7 bases; nucleotides outside the gene matches: 10. The germline V gene has CDR1 SGHRS and CDR2 YFSETQ. In its sample, this clonotype was seen a few times. Unique molecular identifiers tagged the TCRbeta library. TCRdb reprocessed the PCR reads with MiXCR, giving one entry per CDR3 protein. This table has approximately 630,000 distinct CDR3 sequences, 10% to 15% appearing once. Sequencing used PBMCs, obtained before TCRalphabeta/CD19-depleted stem cell transplant. V usage is TRBV5-1 and J usage is TRBJ2-1, with 7 bases identical to TRBD2. This TCR was recovered from a girl aged 2 to 9 with congenital amegakaryocytic thrombocytopenia, due to receive a stem cell transplant. In DNA form, the CDR3 reads TGCGCCAGCAGCTCGCAGGGAGGGCGTTTTAATGAGCAGTTCTTC. As protein: CASSSQGGRFNEQFF.